The 22 T cell receptor beta chains listed next were all sequenced from one sample in a study of blood T cell repertoires in COVID-19. Sequencing was performed with immunoSEQ multiplex PCR; in TCRdb, only in-frame clones are kept and a portion is missing. Among 150,000 to 180,000 clones listed, roughly 85% were seen once. Sequenced input: peripheral blood. The source is a woman in her sixties with COVID-19, enrolled during active disease.

V and J are TRBV5-1 and TRBJ1-6, with TRBD1 identical over 8 bases. With V trimmed by 0 bases and J by 8 bases, 13 bases remained unmatched. Per the germline V gene, CDR1 is SGHRS and CDR2 is YFSETQ. This CDR3 region has 18 residues. The CDR3 protein is CASSLAPPGGTGDSPLHF. The CDR3 coding sequence is TGCGCCAGCAGCTTGGCCCCTCCAGGGGGCACAGGGGATTCACCCCTCCACTTT.

The gene calls are TRBV29-1 and TRBJ2-6; no firm D call. Germline V gives CDR1 SQVTM, CDR2 ANQGSEA. Trimming cost V 3 bases and J 0 bases, with 6 bases left between them. The CDR3 is made up of 14 amino acids. The CDR3 protein is CSVDQSSGANVLTF. CDR3 in DNA: TGCAGCGTTGATCAATCCTCTGGGGCCAACGTCCTGACTTTC.

The V gene is TRBV2, the J gene TRBJ1-6; a possible D gene is TRBD1 (5 bases). Germline lookup yields CDR1 SNHLY and CDR2 FYNNEI. The CDR3 extends over 14 amino acids. V lost 5 bases and J 5 bases, leaving 10 bases between the germline ends. DNA of the CDR3: TGTGCCAGCAGTCAGACAGTAAATAATTCACCCCTCCACTTT. Translated: CASSQTVNNSPLHF.

J is TRBJ2-1 and V is TRBV12-3 or TRBV12-4; TRBD1 aligns across 8 bases. Trimming removed 7 bases from V and 6 bases from J; junction bases left unmatched: 2. The CDR3 sequence is 12 residues long. The CDR3 loop reads CASTTGGNEQFF. CDR3 in DNA: TGTGCCAGCACCACAGGGGGCAATGAGCAGTTCTTC.

This clone has more than one count but fewer than ten. The chain joins TRBV19 to TRBJ1-3; 9 nucleotides agree with TRBD1. The CDR3 loop spans 16 amino acids. Germline values: CDR1 LNHDA, CDR2 SQIVND (reference sequence). Trimming cost V 5 bases and J 0 bases; bases outside gene matches: 5. CDR3 DNA sequence: TGTGCCAGTAGTTCGCGGACAGGGGCCTCTGGAAACACCATATATTTT. It is translated as CASSSRTGASGNTIYF.

V and J are TRBV5-1 and TRBJ2-7, with 9 nucleotides matching TRBD2. Germline V gene data show CDR1 as SGHRS and CDR2 as YFSETQ. This CDR3 spans 16 amino acids. Unmatched junction bases numbered 13, after V lost 7 bases and J lost 2 bases. The chain's CDR3 is CASGSSRAGGTYEQYF. The CDR3 DNA reads TGCGCCAGCGGATCCTCCAGGGCGGGAGGGACCTACGAGCAGTACTTC.

The CDR3 loop reads CASSASGGEQPQHF. The CDR3 nucleotides are TGCGCCAGCAGCGCGTCGGGGGGAGAGCAGCCCCAGCATTTT. The gene calls are TRBV5-1 and TRBJ1-5, with D perhaps matching TRBD1 (5 bases). V was shortened by 4 bases and J by 7 bases, with 15 bases between the two germline ends. CDR1 SGHRS and CDR2 YFSETQ come from the germline V gene. The CDR3 extends over 14 amino acids.

The chain links TRBV25-1 to TRBJ2-1; 10 bases align to TRBD2. The V gene end was trimmed by 5 bases and the J gene end by 0 bases; junction bases not matched to a gene: 7. The CDR3 contains 17 residues. Germline CDR1 MGHDK, CDR2 SYGVNS. This CDR3 reads CASSPAGGPSSYNEQFF. The CDR3 DNA reads TGTGCCAGCAGTCCAGCGGGAGGGCCTAGCTCCTACAATGAGCAGTTCTTC.

The chain employs TRBV11-2 and TRBJ1-1, with a possible D match to TRBD1 (5 bases). CDR1 SGHAT and CDR2 FQNNGV come from the germline V gene. Trimming took 1 base from V and 4 from J, leaving 10 bases between them. The length of the CDR3 is 14 residues. This CDR3 reads CASSLVGGGTEAFF. The CDR3 DNA reads as TGTGCCAGCAGCTTAGTTGGGGGAGGCACTGAAGCTTTCTTT. The variable domain in full, with the rest retrieved from reference TRBV11-2 and TRBJ1-1, is EAGVAQSPRYKIIEKRQSVAFWCNPISGHATLYWYQQILGQGPKLLIQFQNNGVVDDSQLPKDRFSAERLKGVDSTLKIQPAKLEDSAVYLCASSLVGGGTEAFFGQGTRLTVV.

V is TRBV6-5 and J is TRBJ1-5; D is unresolved. Trimming pared 5 bases from V and 3 bases from J, leaving 11 bases between. The CDR3 runs 14 residues. The germline CDR1 and CDR2 sequences are MNHEY and SVGAGI. The CDR3 here is CASSMRGANQPQHF. The CDR3 DNA reads as TGTGCCAGCAGTATGCGAGGAGCCAATCAGCCCCAGCATTTT.

The V call is TRBV27, the J call TRBJ2-1, with 14 bases that match TRBD2. Germline V gene data show CDR1 as MNHEY and CDR2 as SMNVEV (reference sequence). The ends lost 1 base at V and 1 base at J; junction bases unmatched: 12. The CDR3 length is 21 residues. The CDR3 protein is CASSLYGTSGRAQTSYNEQFF. The CDR3 nucleotides read TGTGCCAGCAGTTTATATGGGACTAGCGGGAGAGCACAAACATCCTACAATGAGCAGTTCTTC.

The chain links TRBV11-2 to TRBJ2-7, with 10 bases identical to TRBD1. The CDR3 totals 16 residues. V was clipped by 1 base and J by 5 bases; unmatched bases: 8. Germline-derived CDR1 and CDR2 are SGHAT and FQNNGV. Written as DNA, the CDR3 is TGTGCCAGCAGCTTAGCCTCCGGGACAGGGGTACACGAGCAGTACTTC. Its translation is CASSLASGTGVHEQYF.

This chain joins TRBV19 and TRBJ1-4; maybe TRBD1 (5 bases). The CDR3 spans 14 residues. Germline CDR1 reads LNHDA; CDR2 reads SQIVND (reference sequence). The V end was cut by 5 bases, the J end by 2 bases, with 9 bases between. The CDR3 DNA sequence: TGTGCCAGTAGTTTCCGGGGGACTAATGAAAAACTGTTTTTT. Residues: CASSFRGTNEKLFF. The full variable domain, with the rest looked up from reference TRBV19 and TRBJ1-4, is DGGITQSPKYLFRKEGQNVTLSCEQNLNHDAMYWYRQDPGQGLRLIYYSQIVNDFQKGDIAEGYSVSREKKESFPLTVTSAQKNPTAFYLCASSFRGTNEKLFFGSGTQLSVL.

This clone was seen just once. The CDR3, as DNA: TGCGCCAGCAGCTTGCCGGCCAGGGGCAGGGAGTCTGGGGCCAACGTCCTGACTTTC. Translation: CASSLPARGRESGANVLTF. V and J are TRBV5-1 and TRBJ2-6; D may be TRBD1 (6 bases). The V and J ends lost 1 base and 1 base respectively, with 18 bases between them. The CDR3 spans 19 residues. Germline CDR1 and CDR2: SGHRS and YFSETQ.

The chain links TRBV5-1 to TRBJ2-3; TRBD2 might be the D (5 bases). Germline CDR1 SGHRS, CDR2 YFSETQ. The CDR3 loop spans 15 amino acids. The germline V and J ends were trimmed by 3 bases and 1 base, with 12 bases remaining between them. CDR3 sequence reads: CASSSGVIRTDTQYF. CDR3 bases: TGCGCCAGCAGCTCCGGGGTTATTCGCACAGATACGCAGTATTTT.

A single count supports this clone. The chain has TRBV7-7 and TRBJ2-1, with 13 positions matching TRBD2. Germline V gives CDR1 SSHAT, CDR2 FNYEAQ (reference sequence). CDR3 size: 14 residues. The ends lost 4 bases at V and 7 bases at J; junction bases unmatched: 1. This chain's CDR3 is CASSSLAGGNEQFF. The CDR3 bases are TGTGCCAGCAGCTCACTAGCGGGGGGGAATGAGCAGTTCTTC.

This chain joins TRBV5-1 and TRBJ2-1; TRBD1 matches at 8 bases. The trim removed 0 bases at V and 2 bases at J, leaving 1 base unmatched. This CDR3 contains 15 residues. Germline V lookup: CDR1 SGHRS, CDR2 YFSETQ. CDR3 nucleotides: TGCGCCAGCAGCTTGGGGACAGGGCCCTACAATGAGCAGTTCTTC. Translation: CASSLGTGPYNEQFF. Variable domain in full (rest from reference TRBV5-1 and TRBJ2-1): KAGVTQTPRYLIKTRGQQVTLSCSPISGHRSVSWYQQTPGQGLQFLFEYFSETQRNKGNFPGRFSGRQFSNSRSEMNVSTLELGDSALYLCASSLGTGPYNEQFFGPGTRLTVL.

CDR3: CASSFGQVNQPQHF. The CDR3, as DNA: TGTGCCAGCAGCTTTGGACAGGTCAATCAGCCCCAGCATTTT. V is TRBV7-9 and J is TRBJ1-5, with 7 bases fitting TRBD1. Germline loops: CDR1 SEHNR, CDR2 FQNEAQ (reference sequence). V trimming: 3 bases; J trimming: 3 bases; junction bases outside the gene matches: 2. The CDR3 totals 14 residues.

The V gene is TRBV2, the J gene TRBJ1-4; 8 positions agree with TRBD1. The CDR3 sequence is 15 residues long. The germline V gene encodes CDR1 SNHLY and CDR2 FYNNEI. V gave up 6 bases and J gave up 8 bases; unmatched junction bases: 11. Here the CDR3 DNA reads TGTGCCAGCAGCCTCGACAGGGGAGGGAGCGAAAAACTGTTTTTT. This encodes CASSLDRGGSEKLFF.

The V call is TRBV2, the J call TRBJ2-3; TRBD2 aligns across 7 bases. CDR3 size: 15 residues. With V trimmed by 5 bases and J by 1 base, 6 bases remained unmatched. Germline V gives CDR1 SNHLY, CDR2 FYNNEI. CDR3 in amino acids: CASSQLAGGTDTQYF. DNA for the CDR3: TGTGCCAGCAGTCAGCTGGCGGGAGGCACAGATACGCAGTATTTT. The full variable domain, its missing parts supplied by reference TRBV2 and TRBJ2-3, is EPEVTQTPSHQVTQMGQEVILRCVPISNHLYFYWYRQILGQKVEFLVSFYNNEISEKSEIFDDQFSVERPDGSNFTLKIRSTKLEDSAMYFCASSQLAGGTDTQYFGPGTRLTVL.

The chain is built from TRBV9 and TRBJ1-1, with a tentative D call TRBD1 (6 bases). Germline V lookup: CDR1 SGDLS, CDR2 YYNGEE. Trimming pared 3 bases from V and 0 bases from J, leaving 12 bases between. The CDR3 spans 15 residues. The DNA of the CDR3 is TGTGCCAGCAGCGGACAAGGACAGCTGAACACTGAAGCTTTCTTT. Encoded protein: CASSGQGQLNTEAFF.

This rearrangement joins TRBV19 to TRBJ1-3; weak D call: TRBD1 (6 bases). Germline CDR1 is LNHDA and CDR2 is SQIVND (reference sequence). V lost 4 bases and J lost 0, with 13 bases in between. CDR3 size: 16 residues. The CDR3 DNA sequence: TGTGCCAGTAGTACCCGGGACACTTTCTCTGGAAACACCATATATTTT. It encodes CASSTRDTFSGNTIYF.